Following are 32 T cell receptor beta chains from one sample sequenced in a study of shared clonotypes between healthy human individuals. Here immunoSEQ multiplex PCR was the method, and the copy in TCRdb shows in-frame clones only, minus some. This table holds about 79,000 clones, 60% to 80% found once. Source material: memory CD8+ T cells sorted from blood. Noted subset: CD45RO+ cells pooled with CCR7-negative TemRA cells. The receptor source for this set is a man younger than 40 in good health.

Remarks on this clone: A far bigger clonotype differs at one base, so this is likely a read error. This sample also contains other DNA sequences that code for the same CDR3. DNA for the CDR3: TGTGCCAGCAGTTCCGGGACAGGGGGCTACGAGCAGTACTTC. Amino acids: CASSSGTGGYEQYF. The chain is built from TRBV6-5 and TRBJ2-7; 11 bases match TRBD1. Germline-derived CDR1 and CDR2 are MNHEY and SVGAGI. The CDR3 runs to 14 residues. The ends lost 4 bases at V and 3 bases at J; junction bases unmatched: 2.

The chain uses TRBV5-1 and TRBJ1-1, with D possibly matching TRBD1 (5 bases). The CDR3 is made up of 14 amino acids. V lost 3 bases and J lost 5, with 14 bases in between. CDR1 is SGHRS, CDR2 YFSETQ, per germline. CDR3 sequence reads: CASSWEGVRTEAFF. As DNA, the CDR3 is TGCGCCAGCAGCTGGGAAGGGGTAAGGACTGAAGCTTTCTTT.

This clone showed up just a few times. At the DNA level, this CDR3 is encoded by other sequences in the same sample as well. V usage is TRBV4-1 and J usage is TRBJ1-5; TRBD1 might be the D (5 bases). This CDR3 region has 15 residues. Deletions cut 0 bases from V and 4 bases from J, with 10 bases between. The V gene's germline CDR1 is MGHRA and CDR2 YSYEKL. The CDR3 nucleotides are TGCGCCAGCAGCCAAGACCAGGGTAGTAATCAGCCCCAGCATTTT. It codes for CASSQDQGSNQPQHF.

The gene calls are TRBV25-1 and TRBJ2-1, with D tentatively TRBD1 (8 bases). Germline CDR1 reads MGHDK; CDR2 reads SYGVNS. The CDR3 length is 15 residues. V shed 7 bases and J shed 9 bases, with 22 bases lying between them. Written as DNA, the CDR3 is TGTGCCAGCACATCGGGGGGACAGGTCTGGGTTGAGCAGTTCTTC. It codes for CASTSGGQVWVEQFF.

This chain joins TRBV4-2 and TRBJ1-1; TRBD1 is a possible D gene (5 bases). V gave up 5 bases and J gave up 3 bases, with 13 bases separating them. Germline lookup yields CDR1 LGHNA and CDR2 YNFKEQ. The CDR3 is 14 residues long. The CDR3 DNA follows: TGTGCCAGCAGCTTACGGTTAGGGGACACTGAAGCTTTCTTT. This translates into CASSLRLGDTEAFF.

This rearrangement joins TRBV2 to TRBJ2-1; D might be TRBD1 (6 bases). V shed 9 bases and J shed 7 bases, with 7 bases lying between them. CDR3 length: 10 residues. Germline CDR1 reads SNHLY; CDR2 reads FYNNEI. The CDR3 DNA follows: TGTGCCAGACAGGGAAATGAGCAGTTCTTC. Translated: CARQGNEQFF.

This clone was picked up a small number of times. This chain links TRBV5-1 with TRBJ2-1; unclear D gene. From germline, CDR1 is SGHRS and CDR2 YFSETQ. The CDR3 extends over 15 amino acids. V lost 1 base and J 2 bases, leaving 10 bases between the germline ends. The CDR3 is CASSLLEITYNEQFF. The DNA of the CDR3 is TGCGCCAGCAGCTTGCTAGAGATAACCTACAATGAGCAGTTCTTC.

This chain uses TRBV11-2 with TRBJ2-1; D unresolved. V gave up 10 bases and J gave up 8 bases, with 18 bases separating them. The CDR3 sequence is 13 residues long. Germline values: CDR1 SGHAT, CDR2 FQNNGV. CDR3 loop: CATSDPAKDEQFF. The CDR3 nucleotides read TGTGCCACCAGTGATCCAGCTAAGGATGAGCAGTTCTTC.

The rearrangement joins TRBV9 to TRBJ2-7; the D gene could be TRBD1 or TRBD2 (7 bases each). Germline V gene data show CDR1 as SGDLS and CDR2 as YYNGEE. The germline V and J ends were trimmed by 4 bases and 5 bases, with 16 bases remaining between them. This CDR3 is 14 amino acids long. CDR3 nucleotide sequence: TGTGCCAGCAGCTTCCGACAGGGAGGGGACGAGCAGTACTTC. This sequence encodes CASSFRQGGDEQYF.

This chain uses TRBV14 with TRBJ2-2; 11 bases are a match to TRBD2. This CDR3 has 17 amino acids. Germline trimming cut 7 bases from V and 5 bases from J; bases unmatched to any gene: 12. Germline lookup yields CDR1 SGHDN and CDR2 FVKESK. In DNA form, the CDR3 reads TGTGCCAGCATCGGCCCTACTAGCGGGAGATTAACCGGGGAGCTGTTTTTT. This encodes CASIGPTSGRLTGELFF.

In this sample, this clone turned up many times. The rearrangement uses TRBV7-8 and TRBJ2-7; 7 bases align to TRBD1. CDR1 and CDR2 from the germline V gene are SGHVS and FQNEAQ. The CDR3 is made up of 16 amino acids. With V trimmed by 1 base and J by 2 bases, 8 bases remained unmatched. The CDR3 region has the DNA TGTGCCAGCAGCTTAGTACCGGGACAGCTAGCCTACGAGCAGTACTTC. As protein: CASSLVPGQLAYEQYF.

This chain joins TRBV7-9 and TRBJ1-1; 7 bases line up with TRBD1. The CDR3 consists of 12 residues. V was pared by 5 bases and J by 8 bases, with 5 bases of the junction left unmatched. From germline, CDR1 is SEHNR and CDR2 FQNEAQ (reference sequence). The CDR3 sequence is CASSPTGREAFF. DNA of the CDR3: TGTGCCAGCAGCCCGACAGGGCGCGAAGCTTTCTTT.

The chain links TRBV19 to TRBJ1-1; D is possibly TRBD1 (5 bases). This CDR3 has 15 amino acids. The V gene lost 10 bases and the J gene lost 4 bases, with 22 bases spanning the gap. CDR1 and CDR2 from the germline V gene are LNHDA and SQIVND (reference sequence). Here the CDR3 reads CATKSGGPSLTEAFF. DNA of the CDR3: TGTGCCACCAAGTCCGGGGGTCCCTCCCTCACTGAAGCTTTCTTT. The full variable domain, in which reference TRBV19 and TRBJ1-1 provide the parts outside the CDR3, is DGGITQSPKYLFRKEGQNVTLSCEQNLNHDAMYWYRQDPGQGLRLIYYSQIVNDFQKGDIAEGYSVSREKKESFPLTVTSAQKNPTAFYLCATKSGGPSLTEAFFGQGTRLTVV.

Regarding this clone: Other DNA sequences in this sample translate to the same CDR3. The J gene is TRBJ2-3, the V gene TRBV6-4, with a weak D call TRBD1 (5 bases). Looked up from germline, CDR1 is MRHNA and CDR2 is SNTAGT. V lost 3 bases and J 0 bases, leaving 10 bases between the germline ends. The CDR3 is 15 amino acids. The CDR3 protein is CASSDGAGSTDTQYF. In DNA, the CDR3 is TGTGCCAGCAGTGATGGGGCAGGGAGCACAGATACGCAGTATTTT.

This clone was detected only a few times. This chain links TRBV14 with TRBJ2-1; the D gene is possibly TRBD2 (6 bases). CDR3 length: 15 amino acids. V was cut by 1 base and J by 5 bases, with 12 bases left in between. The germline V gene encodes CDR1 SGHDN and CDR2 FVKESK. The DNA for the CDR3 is TGTGCCAGCAGCCAAGTATATGGGACTGACAATGAGCAGTTCTTC. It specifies CASSQVYGTDNEQFF.

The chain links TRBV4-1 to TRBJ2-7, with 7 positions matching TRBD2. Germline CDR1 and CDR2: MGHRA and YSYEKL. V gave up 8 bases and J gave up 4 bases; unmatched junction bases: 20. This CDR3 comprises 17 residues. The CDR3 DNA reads TGCGCCAGCCACCACTACTGGGGGGGAGGGTTAGGTTACGAGCAGTACTTC. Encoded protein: CASHHYWGGGLGYEQYF.

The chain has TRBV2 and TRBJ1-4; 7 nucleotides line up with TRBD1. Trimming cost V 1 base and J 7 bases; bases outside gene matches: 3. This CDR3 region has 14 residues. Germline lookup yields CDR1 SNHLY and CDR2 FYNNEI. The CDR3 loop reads CASSEGQGGEKLFF. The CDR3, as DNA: TGTGCCAGCAGTGAAGGACAGGGCGGTGAAAAACTGTTTTTT.

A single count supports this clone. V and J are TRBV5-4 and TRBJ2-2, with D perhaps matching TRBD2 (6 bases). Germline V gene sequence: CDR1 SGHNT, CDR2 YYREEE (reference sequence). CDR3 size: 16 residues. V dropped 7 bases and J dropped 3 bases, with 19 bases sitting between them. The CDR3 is CASGRIGGSDTGELFF. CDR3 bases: TGTGCCAGCGGAAGAATCGGGGGTTCTGACACCGGGGAGCTGTTTTTT. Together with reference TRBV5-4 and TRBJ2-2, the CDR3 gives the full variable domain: ETGVTQSPTHLIKTRGQQVTLRCSSQSGHNTVSWYQQALGQGPQFIFQYYREEENGRGNFPPRFSGLQFPNYSSELNVNALELDDSALYLCASGRIGGSDTGELFFGEGSRLTVL.

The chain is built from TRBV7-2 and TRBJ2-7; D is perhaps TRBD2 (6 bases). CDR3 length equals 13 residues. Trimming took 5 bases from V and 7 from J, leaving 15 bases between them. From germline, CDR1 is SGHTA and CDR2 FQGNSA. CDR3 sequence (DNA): TGTGCCAGCAGCGCGGGACGGTTATTAGAGCAGTACTTC. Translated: CASSAGRLLEQYF.

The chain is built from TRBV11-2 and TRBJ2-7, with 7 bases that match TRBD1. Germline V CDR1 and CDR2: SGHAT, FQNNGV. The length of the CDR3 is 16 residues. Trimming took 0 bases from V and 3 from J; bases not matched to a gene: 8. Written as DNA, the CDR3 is TGTGCCAGCAGCTTAGAGGGACAGACAAACAACTACGAGCAGTACTTC. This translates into CASSLEGQTNNYEQYF.

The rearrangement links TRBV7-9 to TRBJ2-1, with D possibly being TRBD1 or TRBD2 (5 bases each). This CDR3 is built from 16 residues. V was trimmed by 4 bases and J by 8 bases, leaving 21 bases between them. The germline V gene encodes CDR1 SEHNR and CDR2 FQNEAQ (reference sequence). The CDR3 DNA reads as TGTGCCAGCAGCTCGCCTGGACATACAAAAGCGGATGAGCAGTTCTTC. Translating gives CASSSPGHTKADEQFF.

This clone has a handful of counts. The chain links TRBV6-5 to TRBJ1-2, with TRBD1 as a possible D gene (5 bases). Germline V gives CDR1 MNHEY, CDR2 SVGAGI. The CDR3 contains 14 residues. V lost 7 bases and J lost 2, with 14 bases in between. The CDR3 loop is CASNSRGLNYGYTF. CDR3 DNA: TGTGCCAGCAACTCACGGGGACTGAACTATGGCTACACCTTC.

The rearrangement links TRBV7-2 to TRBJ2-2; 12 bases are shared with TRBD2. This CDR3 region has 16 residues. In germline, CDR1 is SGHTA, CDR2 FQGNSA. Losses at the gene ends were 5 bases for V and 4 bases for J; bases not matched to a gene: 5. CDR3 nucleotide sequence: TGTGCCAGCAGCAGAGGGACTAGCGGGCGCACCGGGGAGCTGTTTTTT. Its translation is CASSRGTSGRTGELFF.

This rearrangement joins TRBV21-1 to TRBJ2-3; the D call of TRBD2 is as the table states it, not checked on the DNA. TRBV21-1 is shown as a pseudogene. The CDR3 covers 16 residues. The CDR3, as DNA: TGTGCCAGCAGCAAAGGGGCGGGAGTATGTACAGATACGCAGTATTTT. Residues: CASSKGAGVCTDTQYF.

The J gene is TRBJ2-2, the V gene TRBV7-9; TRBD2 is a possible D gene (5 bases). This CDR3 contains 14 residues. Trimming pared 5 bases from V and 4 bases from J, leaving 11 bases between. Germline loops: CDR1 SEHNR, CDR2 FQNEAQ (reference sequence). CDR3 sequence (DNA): TGTGCCAGCAGCCTGGACTGGCCCACCGGGGAGCTGTTTTTT. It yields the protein CASSLDWPTGELFF. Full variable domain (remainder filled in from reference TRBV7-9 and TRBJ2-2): DTGVSQNPRHKITKRGQNVTFRCDPISEHNRLYWYRQTLGQGPEFLTYFQNEAQLEKSRLLSDRFSAERPKGSFSTLEIQRTEQGDSAMYLCASSLDWPTGELFFGEGSRLTVL.

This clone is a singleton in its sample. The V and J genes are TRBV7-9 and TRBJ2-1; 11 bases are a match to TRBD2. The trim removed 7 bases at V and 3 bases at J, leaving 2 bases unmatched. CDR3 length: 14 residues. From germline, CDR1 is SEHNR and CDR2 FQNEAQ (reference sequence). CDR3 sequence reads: CASTGTSGYNEQFF. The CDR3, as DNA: TGTGCCAGCACCGGGACTAGCGGCTACAATGAGCAGTTCTTC.

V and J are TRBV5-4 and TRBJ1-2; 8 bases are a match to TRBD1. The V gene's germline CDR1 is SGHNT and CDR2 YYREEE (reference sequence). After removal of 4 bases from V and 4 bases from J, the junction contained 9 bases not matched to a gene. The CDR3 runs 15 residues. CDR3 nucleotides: TGTGCCAGCAGCGCTTCAGGGGGCCTTCTCTATGGCTACACCTTC. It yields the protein CASSASGGLLYGYTF.

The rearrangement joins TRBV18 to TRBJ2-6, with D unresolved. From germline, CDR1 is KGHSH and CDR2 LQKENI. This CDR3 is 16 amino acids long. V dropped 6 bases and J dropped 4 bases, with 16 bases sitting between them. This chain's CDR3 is CASSHSSVDGANVLTF. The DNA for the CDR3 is TGTGCCAGCTCCCACTCCAGTGTGGACGGGGCCAACGTCCTGACTTTC.

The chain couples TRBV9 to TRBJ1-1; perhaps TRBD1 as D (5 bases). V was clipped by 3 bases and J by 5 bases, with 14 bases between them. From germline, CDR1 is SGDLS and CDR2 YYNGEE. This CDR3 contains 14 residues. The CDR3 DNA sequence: TGTGCCAGCAGCGCCTCAGGGTTAGCGACTGAAGCTTTCTTT. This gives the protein CASSASGLATEAFF.

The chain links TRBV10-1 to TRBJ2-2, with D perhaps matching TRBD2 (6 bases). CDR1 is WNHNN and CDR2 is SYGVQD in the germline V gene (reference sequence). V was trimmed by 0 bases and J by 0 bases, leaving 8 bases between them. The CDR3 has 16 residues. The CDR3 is CASSESTGANTGELFF. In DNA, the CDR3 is TGCGCCAGCAGTGAGTCGACGGGAGCGAACACCGGGGAGCTGTTTTTT.

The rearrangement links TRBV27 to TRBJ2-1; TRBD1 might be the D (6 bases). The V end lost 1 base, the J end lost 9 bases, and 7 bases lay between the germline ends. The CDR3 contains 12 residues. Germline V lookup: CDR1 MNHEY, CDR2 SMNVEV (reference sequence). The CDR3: CASSLWGREQFF. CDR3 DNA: TGTGCCAGCAGTTTATGGGGGCGTGAGCAGTTCTTC.

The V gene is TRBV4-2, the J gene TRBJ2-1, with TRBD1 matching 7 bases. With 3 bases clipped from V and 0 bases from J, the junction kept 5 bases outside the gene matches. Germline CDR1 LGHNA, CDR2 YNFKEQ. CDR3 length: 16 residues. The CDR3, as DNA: TGTGCCAGCAGCCACTGGACAGGACCCTCCTACAATGAGCAGTTCTTC. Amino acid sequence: CASSHWTGPSYNEQFF.